This T cell receptor (beta chain) was profiled in a study of regulatory T cells in long-lasting Graves disease (dated by TCRdb to the early 2020s). In the study overall: Patients with newly diagnosed Graves' disease had been on antithyroid drugs for under 3 months. A total of 33 samples underwent TCR sequencing, from about 13 patients with persistent Graves' disease and about 20 patients with newly diagnosed Graves' disease. Persistent Graves' disease patients were compared with newly diagnosed Graves' disease patients by peripheral blood TCR sequencing and RNA sequencing. The study was registered as a clinical trial and conducted in China. Points the paper makes about the study in general: TRBV28, TRBJ1-2 and TRBJ2-5 were preferentially used in persistent disease, while TRBV20-1 and TRBJ2-1 were favored in newly diagnosed disease. Only peripheral blood was studied, because thyroid tissue, the primary lesion, was inaccessible. Compared with newly diagnosed patients, patients with persistent Graves' disease had lower TCR Shannon entropy and fewer highly expanded clones, which suggests clonal expansion. A larger number of public clonotypes was shared among persistent patients (around 3,000) than among newly diagnosed patients (roughly 970). The authors noted that the small sample size was a limitation that may lower accuracy. Sequencing and analysis were limited to the TCR beta chain.

From the cysteine up to the phenylalanine, the CDR3 has a length of 13 residues. The entry retains the CDR3 DNA only, 39 bases that are in frame from base 1. CDR1 is given as LGHDT and CDR2 as YNNKEL, both from the germline V gene (reference sequence). Germline trimming amounts to 2 bases on V and 8 bases on J, with 5 as the count of junction bases outside the gene matches. Comments on this clonotype: Its antigen is unknown. No base quality values were provided; no much bigger clone lies one nucleotide off.

The library was obtained by multiplex PCR. These reads were obtained on an Illumina HiSeq 4000. To build TCR beta libraries, CDR3 regions were amplified by Arm-PCR using iRepertoire HTBI primers. Before sequencing, the PCR products went through gel purification. The paper's data handling went like this. Gene usage analysis of CDR3 amino acid clonotypes relied on the 60 or so TRBV and 13 to 15 TRBJ segments identified across samples. COPE and FqMerger were used to merge filtered high-quality paired reads into contigs. BLAST was used to align contigs to IMGT TRBV, TRBD and TRBJ reference genes, and CDR3 was defined according to IMGT. Clonotypes above 0.1% frequency were classified as highly expanded clones. Repertoire diversity was measured by Shannon entropy, and V-J evenness by the Gini coefficient. A clonotype was considered public if more than one individual shared it. TCRdb cleaned the public reads at Q25 with fastp, built clones with MiXCR and kept in-frame beta chains. Rows matching on CDR3 protein sequence are summarized as one entry with the most common DNA and genes. TCRdb assigned the V and J calls; the authors' analysis was not used. Here the sample has some 600,000 distinct CDR3 sequences; roughly 16% occur a single time. Of the sample, about 11% is held by the ten largest clones.

The sample's time point label, decoded: newly diagnosed GD, antithyroid drugs for less than 3 months. RNA was extracted from PBMCs in TRIzol for both TCR sequencing and RNA sequencing. The diagnosis of Graves' disease was made according to American Thyroid Association guidelines. Patients for the study were recruited at an endocrinology department in Xi'an, China. From each patient, about 9.7 milliliters of peripheral blood was collected into an EDTA anticoagulant tube. PBMCs were isolated by Ficoll Paque Plus density gradient separation without further T cell sorting. RNA quality was checked with an Agilent 2100 Bioanalyzer and agarose gel, and concentration with a NanoDrop 2000. These sequences were also reported in another study, on T cells in Graves' hyperthyroidism and ophthalmopathy. Looking at the second paper: A patient counted as having stable Graves' hyperthyroidism if no progression to ophthalmopathy occurred over 18 months of follow-up. Hyperthyroidism patients were newly diagnosed, had a disease duration of under 2 months, and were aged 18 to 65 years. Patients with uncontrolled infections, other autoimmune diseases, pregnancy or lactation were excluded. Diagnoses were based on clinical symptoms, serum thyroxine and TRAb, thyroid ultrasound and orbital computed tomography. The first round of RT-PCR for the TCR CDR3 was performed with the HTBI primer set and the Qiagen OneStep RT-PCR kit. Most expanded thyroid clonotypes (frequency above 0.001) were also detected in blood, suggesting blood repertoires may reflect thyroid immune responses. A model built on a 13 V-J signature distinguished ophthalmopathy from stable hyperthyroidism, reaching 87.88% sensitivity and 81.08% specificity in cross-validation and 80%/75% in testing. In validation, progression to ophthalmopathy was predicted by the model with 55% to 71% sensitivity and roughly 76% specificity, a median of about 6.4 months before onset. To identify distinguishing TCR V-J signatures, a discovery cohort of 100 patients was used, comprising under 45 with Graves' ophthalmopathy and some 60 with stable Graves' hyperthyroidism. Prospective prediction of ophthalmopathy was tested in an independent validation cohort of fewer than 20 hyperthyroidism patients and 17 patients who later progressed to ophthalmopathy. The 75 to 100 discovery patients were divided at random into training and test sets in a 7:3 ratio. Thyroid tissue and blood T-cell repertoires from over 5 Graves' hyperthyroidism patients were also compared in the study. Once sampling was done, hyperthyroidism patients were given methimazole at a starting dose of 30 mg daily, whereas ophthalmopathy patients were given high-dose intravenous methylprednisolone. The libraries were constructed in a second round of multiplex PCR and then size-selected and purified. Libraries were sequenced paired-end with 100 bp reads on an Illumina HiSeq2000. Raw data were processed with SOAPnuke, discarding reads with adapters, uncalled bases, mean Phred below 15, or no exact constant-primer or identifier match. High-quality paired reads were merged using COPE v1.2.5, and each unique nucleotide sequence was defined as a clonotype. MiTCR v1.1 was used to align clonotypes to the IMGT TRBV, TRBD and TRBJ reference segments. The analysis was restricted to V-J combinations with a frequency above 0.0001, which together covered approximately 99% of the repertoires. A TCS score was defined as the ratio between F50 (clonal expansion) and ExV (chaos), using BLOSUM62-based TCRdist between CDR3 peptides within each V-J. Welch's t-statistics and random forest reduced roughly 530 V-J features to 13, which were used in a naive Bayes classifier (R e1071). Sample size was not statistically predetermined, and investigators were not blinded to group allocation. According to the paper, TCR Vbeta CDR3 sequencing was carried out on some 140 peripheral blood samples, which came from over 40 ophthalmopathy, approximately 72 hyperthyroidism and roughly 17 progressor patients.

This material consisted of peripheral blood mononuclear cells (PBMCs), taken at new diagnosis, from a patient treated with antithyroid drugs. This TCR was sampled from a young man with Graves disease. Donor details come from another sample of the same person, matched by shared clones. The rearranged segments are TRBV3-1 and TRBJ1-2; 7 bases in the middle match TRBD1. The CDR3 reads CASSQSDRPGYTF. At the DNA level, the sequence is TGTGCCAGCAGCCAATCGGACAGGCCGGGCTACACCTTC.